The 22 T cell receptor beta chains below were found in one sample sequenced in a study of blood T cell repertoires in COVID-19. Libraries were prepared by immunoSEQ multiplex PCR; TCRdb keeps only in-frame clonotypes and omits some of them. In the table there are about 200,000 clones, approximately 86% of which are singletons. Sequencing was performed on peripheral blood. The receptors shown here come from a man aged 60 to 69 with acute or convalescent COVID-19.

V is TRBV19 and J is TRBJ2-3, with 7 bases aligning to TRBD1. The germline gives CDR1 LNHDA, CDR2 SQIVND (reference sequence). V was clipped by 4 bases and J by 10 bases; unmatched bases: 5. The CDR3 extends over 12 amino acids. CDR3 sequence (DNA): TGTGCCAGTAGTACGAGACAGGGCCCGCAGTATTTT. This gives the protein CASSTRQGPQYF.

The chain employs TRBV5-1 and TRBJ2-5; possibly TRBD1 for D (6 bases). This CDR3 has 14 amino acids. The germline V gene has CDR1 SGHRS and CDR2 YFSETQ. The germline V and J ends were trimmed by 2 bases and 3 bases, with 11 bases remaining between them. The CDR3 spells CASSLGGYEETQYF. The DNA of the CDR3 is TGCGCCAGCAGCTTAGGGGGTTACGAAGAGACCCAGTACTTC.

CDR3 DNA: TGTGCCACCAGCTACGGGGAGGAGCAGTTCTTC. Protein: CATSYGEEQFF. The chain recombines TRBV24-1 with TRBJ2-1; TRBD2 might be the D (5 bases). The CDR3 length is 11 residues. The V and J ends lost 7 bases and 10 bases respectively, with 10 bases between them. Germline CDR1 KGHDR, CDR2 SFDVKD.

This chain joins TRBV25-1 and TRBJ1-4; 10 bases map to TRBD1. V dropped 0 bases and J dropped 8; count of bases not matched to a gene: 12. CDR1 MGHDK and CDR2 SYGVNS come from the germline V gene. The CDR3 sequence is 18 residues long. The CDR3 DNA reads as TGTGCCAGCAGTGAATATAGGACAGGGGGGAGTCTGGAGGAAAAACTGTTTTTT. Residues: CASSEYRTGGSLEEKLFF.

This clone was counted between two and nine times. The chain uses TRBV27 and TRBJ2-5, with a possible D match to TRBD2 (7 bases). Germline CDR1 MNHEY, CDR2 SMNVEV (reference sequence). Trimming shortened V by 8 bases and J by 0 bases, and 16 bases separated the two germline ends. The CDR3 has 15 amino acids. The CDR3 DNA is TGTGCCAGCCGACGGGCGGGGGCGTACCAAGAGACCCAGTACTTC. This codes for CASRRAGAYQETQYF.

The chain uses TRBV6-5 and TRBJ2-7; TRBD1 matches 12 bases. Germline trimming cut 5 bases from V and 5 bases from J; bases unmatched to any gene: 4. Germline V gene sequence: CDR1 MNHEY, CDR2 SVGAGI. The CDR3 loop spans 14 amino acids. CDR3 nucleotide sequence: TGTGCCAGCAGTACCGGGACAGGGGGCGACGAGCAGTACTTC. Translation gives CASSTGTGGDEQYF.

The chain joins TRBV7-3 to TRBJ2-3; unclear D gene. V lost 1 base and J lost 1, with 9 bases in between. Looked up from germline, CDR1 is SGHTA and CDR2 is FQGTGA. CDR3 length: 15 residues. CDR3 in amino acids: CASSLIGTGTDTQYF. In nucleotides, the CDR3 is TGTGCCAGCAGCTTAATTGGTACGGGCACAGATACGCAGTATTTT.

The chain uses TRBV5-6 and TRBJ2-5; D ambiguous. The CDR3 consists of 15 residues. Germline-derived CDR1 and CDR2 are SGHDT and YYEEEE. V lost 4 bases to trimming and J lost 5 bases, with 18 bases between them. The CDR3 bases are TGTGCCAGCAGCCTTTACAGTGCTTGGTGGGAGACCCAGTACTTC. The encoded protein is CASSLYSAWWETQYF.

This clone was seen a few times. This chain uses TRBV24-1 with TRBJ2-1; possibly TRBD2 for D (5 bases). The germline gives CDR1 KGHDR, CDR2 SFDVKD. CDR3 length: 17 amino acids. V lost 5 bases and J lost 5, with 21 bases in between. The CDR3 loop is CATSVLRSPSPHNEQFF. The CDR3 bases are TGTGCCACCAGTGTTCTGAGGAGCCCTAGCCCCCACAATGAGCAGTTCTTC.

The rearrangement uses TRBV19 and TRBJ2-5; D possibly corresponds to TRBD1 (6 bases). Per germline, CDR1 LNHDA and CDR2 SQIVND (reference sequence). Trimming cost V 5 bases and J 3 bases, with 13 bases left between them. The CDR3 totals 14 residues. Here the CDR3 DNA reads TGTGCCAGTAGTTTCGCTCAGGGGAAAGAGACCCAGTACTTC. Its protein product is CASSFAQGKETQYF.

J is TRBJ2-3 and V is TRBV5-1; 7 bases agree with TRBD1. Germline CDR1 and CDR2: SGHRS and YFSETQ. This CDR3 has 14 residues. J lost 0 bases, V lost 9 bases, and 7 bases had no gene match. CDR3 nucleotides: TGCGCCACCAAGGGACAGCCAAGCACAGATACGCAGTATTTT. Residues: CATKGQPSTDTQYF.

The chain employs TRBV5-6 and TRBJ2-7, with 7 bases fitting TRBD1. CDR1 SGHDT and CDR2 YYEEEE come from the germline V gene. The CDR3 is 14 amino acids. After removal of 4 bases from V and 2 bases from J, the junction contained 6 bases not matched to a gene. CDR3 bases: TGTGCCAGCAGCCCCCAGACAGGGACCTACGAGCAGTACTTC. Its translation is CASSPQTGTYEQYF.

The rearrangement uses TRBV11-2 and TRBJ2-3, with 10 bases fitting TRBD2. The CDR3 spans 19 residues. The V and J ends lost 5 bases and 5 bases, in that order; junction bases with no gene match: 19. CDR1 and CDR2 (germline): SGHAT, FQNNGV. As DNA, the CDR3 is TGTGCCAGCAGCCCCGCCGGGCTAGCGGGGGAGAAGCGGGGAGATACGCAGTATTTT. Protein sequence: CASSPAGLAGEKRGDTQYF.

The CDR3 bases are TGCGCCAGCAGTCGCTCTAGTGACAGGGAACAGCCCCAGCATTTT. It yields the protein CASSRSSDREQPQHF. V usage is TRBV23-1 and J usage is TRBJ1-5, with 7 bases identical to TRBD1. TRBV23-1 counts as an open reading frame of uncertain function. CDR3 size: 15 residues. The junction had 10 bases not matched to a gene; V was cut back by 4 bases and J by 7 bases.

The V call is TRBV6-5, the J call TRBJ2-1; 13 bases are a match to TRBD2. The J segment lost 12 bases and the V segment lost 6 bases, leaving 8 bases of the junction unmatched. Germline assignment: CDR1 MNHEY and CDR2 SVGAGI. This CDR3 contains 14 residues. In DNA form, the CDR3 reads TGTGCCAGCAGAGGACTAGCGGGGGTTCAGGGGCAGTTCTTC. Amino acids: CASRGLAGVQGQFF.

The chain has TRBV27 and TRBJ1-2, with a possible D match to TRBD1 (6 bases). V dropped 4 bases and J dropped 3 bases, with 12 bases sitting between them. This CDR3 has 14 amino acids. CDR1 is MNHEY and CDR2 is SMNVEV in the germline V gene (reference sequence). CDR3 sequence reads: CASSWLPGDYGYTF. CDR3 nucleotides: TGTGCCAGCAGTTGGCTCCCAGGGGACTATGGCTACACCTTC.

V gene TRBV5-1 combines with J gene TRBJ2-1; no firm D call. The CDR3 is 14 residues long. Per the germline V gene, CDR1 is SGHRS and CDR2 is YFSETQ. V lost 4 bases, J lost 8 bases, and 16 bases lay in between. CDR3 coding DNA: TGCGCCAGCAGCCCTGGCGAGAGGATGGATGAGCAGTTCTTC. It translates to CASSPGERMDEQFF.

This clone was observed a few times. The rearrangement links TRBV9 to TRBJ2-2; weak D call: TRBD1 (5 bases). Germline values: CDR1 SGDLS, CDR2 YYNGEE. V was pared by 5 bases and J by 4 bases, with 15 bases between. The CDR3 extends over 15 amino acids. The chain's CDR3 is CASRSVGAGTGELFF. CDR3 DNA: TGTGCCAGCAGGTCGGTAGGGGCCGGCACCGGGGAGCTGTTTTTT.

V usage is TRBV30 and J usage is TRBJ2-7; TRBD1 matches 9 bases. This CDR3 spans 17 amino acids. Per germline, CDR1 GTSNPN and CDR2 SVGIG (reference sequence). V lost 2 bases to trimming and J lost 0 bases; unmatched junction nucleotides: 11. CDR3 residues: CAWSPLPGTGSSYEQYF. The DNA of the CDR3 is TGTGCCTGGAGTCCACTACCTGGGACAGGGAGCTCCTACGAGCAGTACTTC.

In DNA, the CDR3 is TGTGCCAGCAGACGCCTCAGGGGGCGGACCTCAGATACGCAGTATTTT. It codes for CASRRLRGRTSDTQYF. V gene TRBV11-2 combines with J gene TRBJ2-3; 8 bases agree with TRBD1. Germline trimming cut 6 bases from V and 4 bases from J; bases unmatched to any gene: 12. The CDR3 is 16 amino acids. Germline loops: CDR1 SGHAT, CDR2 FQNNGV. The full variable domain, its missing parts supplied by reference TRBV11-2 and TRBJ2-3, is EAGVAQSPRYKIIEKRQSVAFWCNPISGHATLYWYQQILGQGPKLLIQFQNNGVVDDSQLPKDRFSAERLKGVDSTLKIQPAKLEDSAVYLCASRRLRGRTSDTQYFGPGTRLTVL.

V usage is TRBV15 and J usage is TRBJ1-2; D remains ambiguous. Between the trimmed V and J ends, which lost 6 bases and 8 bases, there was a span of 16 bases. Germline loops: CDR1 LNHNV, CDR2 YYDKDF (reference sequence). The CDR3 is 13 residues long. CDR3 in amino acids: CATSSDAGVGYTF. The CDR3 DNA reads TGTGCCACCAGTTCGGATGCGGGAGTGGGCTACACCTTC.

The chain is built from TRBV13 and TRBJ1-3; a weak D match, TRBD1 (5 bases). The CDR3 runs 15 residues. V lost 5 bases to trimming and J lost 6 bases, with 17 bases between them. The germline V gene encodes CDR1 PRHDT and CDR2 FYEKMQ (reference sequence). The CDR3 is CASSHPGTLPNTIYF. CDR3 bases: TGTGCCAGCAGCCACCCCGGGACTCTCCCAAACACCATATATTTT. Filled out from reference TRBV13 and TRBJ1-3, the complete variable domain reads AAGVIQSPRHLIKEKRETATLKCYPIPRHDTVYWYQQGPGQDPQFLISFYEKMQSDKGSIPDRFSAQQFSDYHSELNMSSLELGDSALYFCASSHPGTLPNTIYFGEGSWLTVV.